One and the same sample provided the 31 T cell receptor beta chains below, sequenced in a study of blood T cell repertoires in COVID-19. Using immunoSEQ multiplex PCR, the repertoire was profiled, and TCRdb retains in-frame clones only, with some absent. The sample includes about 360,000 clones, approximately 87% seen only once; the top ten take roughly 2%. Sequencing was carried out using PBMCs or T cells enriched from blood (not recorded which). The receptor source for this set is a man aged 40-49 years in a cohort exposed to, infected with or recovered from COVID-19 (not recorded which).

V and J are TRBV21-1 and TRBJ2-7; TRBD1, as called in the table, went unchecked against the DNA. TRBV21-1 is shown as a pseudogene. The CDR3 consists of 13 residues. The CDR3 is CATKGPGGVRWYF. CDR3 in DNA: TGTGCCACCAAGGGGCCAGGGGGTGTACGGTGGTACTTC.

The chain uses TRBV7-8 and TRBJ1-5; weak D call: TRBD1 (5 bases). The germline CDR1 and CDR2 sequences are SGHVS and FQNEAQ. CDR3 length: 16 amino acids. Trimming removed 1 base at V and 5 bases at J, with 15 bases between. CDR3 DNA sequence: TGTGCCAGCAGCTTAGTCGCGCAGGGTGGTTATCAGCCCCAGCATTTT. Translating gives CASSLVAQGGYQPQHF.

The chain employs TRBV13 and TRBJ2-5, with 8 positions matching TRBD2. This CDR3 contains 16 residues. CDR1 and CDR2 from the germline V gene are PRHDT and FYEKMQ (reference sequence). V dropped 5 bases and J dropped 0; count of bases not matched to a gene: 8. Here the CDR3 reads CASSPRSSGYQETQYF. CDR3 sequence (DNA): TGTGCCAGCAGCCCTCGGTCTAGCGGGTACCAAGAGACCCAGTACTTC.

The chain uses TRBV6-5 and TRBJ2-2; D may be TRBD2 (6 bases). Germline V CDR1 and CDR2: MNHEY, SVGAGI. Trimming left V 7 bases short and J 5 bases short, with 14 bases between. CDR3 length equals 14 residues. This chain's CDR3 is CASIGGKGTGELFF. The CDR3 DNA follows: TGTGCCAGCATTGGGGGGAAGGGGACCGGGGAGCTGTTTTTT.

The chain joins TRBV10-3 to TRBJ2-7; D unresolved. Germline CDR1 reads ENHRY; CDR2 reads SYGVKD. Trimming shortened V by 10 bases and J by 3 bases, and 16 bases separated the two germline ends. The CDR3 is 13 residues long. The CDR3 here is CATRIGGDYEQYF. In DNA, the CDR3 is TGTGCCACCCGTATAGGCGGTGACTACGAGCAGTACTTC.

The rearrangement joins TRBV10-3 to TRBJ2-2; tentatively, D is TRBD2 (5 bases). V was pared by 2 bases and J by 7 bases, with 14 bases between. Germline V lookup: CDR1 ENHRY, CDR2 SYGVKD. The CDR3 length is 15 residues. In DNA form, the CDR3 reads TGTGCCATCAGTGAGGTGGGAGATCGGATCGGGGAGCTGTTTTTT. This gives the protein CAISEVGDRIGELFF.

The genes are TRBV19 and TRBJ1-5; a weak D match, TRBD1 (5 bases). Germline loops: CDR1 LNHDA, CDR2 SQIVND (reference sequence). Trimming stripped 1 base from V and 8 bases from J, with 12 bases between. This CDR3 region has 14 residues. The DNA of the CDR3 is TGTGCCAGTAGTATAGGGGGACGGAGGGAGCCCCAGCATTTT. It encodes CASSIGGRREPQHF.

The chain couples TRBV5-4 to TRBJ1-4, with D unresolved. Trimming took 0 bases from V and 1 from J, leaving 10 bases between them. This CDR3 is 16 amino acids long. The germline V gene encodes CDR1 SGHNT and CDR2 YYREEE (reference sequence). CDR3 loop: CASSLGTRGTNEKLFF. CDR3 bases: TGTGCCAGCAGCTTGGGAACCCGGGGAACTAATGAAAAACTGTTTTTT.

This clone has a single count. The chain carries TRBV6-4 and TRBJ2-7; D ambiguous. The germline gives CDR1 MRHNA, CDR2 SNTAGT. V was clipped by 4 bases and J by 4 bases, with 14 bases between them. The CDR3 is 14 amino acids. In DNA, the CDR3 is TGTGCCAGCAGTGTAGACCCAGGATCTTACGAGCAGTACTTC. Amino acid sequence: CASSVDPGSYEQYF.

The V gene is TRBV4-1, the J gene TRBJ2-1; 11 bases are shared with TRBD2. Germline CDR1 reads MGHRA; CDR2 reads YSYEKL. V lost 4 bases and J lost 8; bases outside the gene matches: 16. The CDR3 is made up of 18 amino acids. The CDR3 here is CASSPHLQTSGSSDEQFF. Here the CDR3 DNA reads TGCGCCAGCAGCCCCCACCTCCAAACTAGCGGGAGTTCGGATGAGCAGTTCTTC.

This clone was counted between two and nine times. The chain employs TRBV14 and TRBJ1-1; a weak D match, TRBD1 (6 bases). This CDR3 is 14 amino acids long. The V gene lost 1 base and the J gene lost 5 bases, with 11 bases spanning the gap. The germline gives CDR1 SGHDN, CDR2 FVKESK. The CDR3 region has the DNA TGTGCCAGCAGCCAAGGGGGGCTTGAGACTGAAGCTTTCTTT. Protein product: CASSQGGLETEAFF.

V usage is TRBV9 and J usage is TRBJ2-1; D possibly corresponds to TRBD1 (6 bases). V lost 4 bases to trimming and J lost 8 bases, with 10 bases between them. Looked up from germline, CDR1 is SGDLS and CDR2 is YYNGEE. The CDR3 runs to 12 residues. This CDR3 is CASSRQVDEQFF. In DNA, the CDR3 is TGTGCCAGCAGCAGACAGGTAGATGAGCAGTTCTTC.

V gene TRBV5-1 combines with J gene TRBJ1-6; TRBD1 might be the D (5 bases). Germline values: CDR1 SGHRS, CDR2 YFSETQ. CDR3 length: 14 residues. V lost 1 base, J lost 8 bases, and 10 bases lay in between. The CDR3: CASSLQGLDSPLHF. DNA for the CDR3: TGCGCCAGCAGCTTGCAGGGCTTAGATTCACCCCTCCACTTT.

V gene TRBV18 combines with J gene TRBJ1-4; 8 positions match TRBD1. From germline, CDR1 is KGHSH and CDR2 LQKENI. J gave up 2 bases and V 5 bases, and 10 bases lay outside the gene matches. The CDR3 sequence is 17 residues long. Written as DNA, the CDR3 is TGTGCCAGCTCATTGACAGGGGCCATATTGACTAATGAAAAACTGTTTTTT. Its translation is CASSLTGAILTNEKLFF.

This clone was recorded once. V gene TRBV6-5 combines with J gene TRBJ1-5; D is undetermined. The ends were cut back, 7 bases at V and 7 bases at J, with 11 bases in the middle. The CDR3 contains 12 residues. Germline assignment: CDR1 MNHEY and CDR2 SVGAGI. As DNA, the CDR3 is TGTGCCAGCACCGGGAAAGGACAGCCCCAGCATTTT. This gives the protein CASTGKGQPQHF.

The chain recombines TRBV5-1 with TRBJ1-5; D is uncertain. Germline loops: CDR1 SGHRS, CDR2 YFSETQ. Trimming took 0 bases from V and 6 from J, leaving 4 bases between them. The CDR3 sequence is 12 residues long. DNA for the CDR3: TGCGCCAGCAGCTTGGACGGTCAGCCCCAGCATTTT. Protein product: CASSLDGQPQHF.

This clone was seen a single time. The rearrangement joins TRBV2 to TRBJ1-5, with TRBD1 matching over 8 bases. Looked up from germline, CDR1 is SNHLY and CDR2 is FYNNEI. V was clipped by 3 bases and J by 0 bases; unmatched bases: 1. The CDR3 loop spans 15 amino acids. The CDR3 here is CASSEDRVSNQPQHF. Here the CDR3 DNA reads TGTGCCAGCAGTGAGGACAGGGTTAGCAATCAGCCCCAGCATTTT.

The J gene is TRBJ2-7, the V gene TRBV30, with D perhaps TRBD2 (7 bases). V was shortened by 4 bases and J by 4 bases, with 14 bases between the two germline ends. Germline CDR1 reads GTSNPN; CDR2 reads SVGIG (reference sequence). This CDR3 contains 13 residues. The CDR3 spells CAWKGDYDYEQYF. CDR3 coding DNA: TGTGCCTGGAAGGGGGACTACGATTACGAGCAGTACTTC.

This chain connects TRBV7-2 to TRBJ2-2; the match to TRBD2 covers 9 bases. The J segment lost 1 base and the V segment lost 6 bases, leaving 3 bases of the junction unmatched. The CDR3 spans 15 residues. Germline V gene sequence: CDR1 SGHTA, CDR2 FQGNSA. The CDR3 sequence: CASSLAGQNTGELFF. In DNA, the CDR3 is TGTGCCAGCAGTCTAGCGGGACAGAACACCGGGGAGCTGTTTTTT.

The V and J genes are TRBV6-6 and TRBJ2-3, with D possibly matching TRBD1 (6 bases). CDR1 is MNHNY, CDR2 SVGAGI, per germline (reference sequence). V was clipped by 6 bases and J by 6 bases, with 10 bases between them. This CDR3 is 12 amino acids long. The DNA of the CDR3 is TGTGCCAGCAGCCAACAGGGCGATACGCAGTATTTT. Translation: CASSQQGDTQYF.

The rearrangement joins TRBV5-1 to TRBJ1-4; 8 bases are shared with TRBD1. There are 15 residues in the CDR3. With V trimmed by 4 bases and J by 4 bases, 6 bases remained unmatched. Germline CDR1 SGHRS, CDR2 YFSETQ. Here the CDR3 reads CASSPRGPNNEKLFF. In DNA, the CDR3 is TGCGCCAGCAGCCCCAGGGGGCCCAATAATGAAAAACTGTTTTTT.

The genes are TRBV14 and TRBJ1-1, with 7 bases identical to TRBD1. V trimming: 1 base; J trimming: 5 bases; junction bases outside the gene matches: 1. This CDR3 has 13 residues. From germline, CDR1 is SGHDN and CDR2 FVKESK. For the CDR3, the DNA is TGTGCCAGCAGCCAAGGCAGGGGGACTGAAGCTTTCTTT. Its protein is CASSQGRGTEAFF. The whole variable domain, filled in from reference TRBV14 and TRBJ1-1, reads EAGVTQFPSHSVIEKGQTVTLRCDPISGHDNLYWYRRVMGKEIKFLLHFVKESKQDESGMPNNRFLAERTGGTYSTLKVQPAELEDSGVYFCASSQGRGTEAFFGQGTRLTVV.

The V gene is TRBV10-3, the J gene TRBJ2-2; 16 bases fit TRBD2. This CDR3 has 16 amino acids. Germline V gene lookup returns CDR1 ENHRY and CDR2 SYGVKD. V dropped 4 bases and J dropped 6; count of bases not matched to a gene: 2. The CDR3 region has the DNA TGTGCCATCAGTGTGGGACTAGCGGGAGGGTCCGGGGAGCTGTTTTTT. Protein: CAISVGLAGGSGELFF.

The chain recombines TRBV25-1 with TRBJ2-7; no definite D call. CDR1 and CDR2 from the germline V gene are MGHDK and SYGVNS. The CDR3 contains 14 residues. V shed 1 base and J shed 1 base, with 8 bases lying between them. The chain's CDR3 is CASSEWPGSYEQYF. The CDR3 DNA reads TGTGCCAGCAGTGAATGGCCGGGTTCCTACGAGCAGTACTTC.

The rearrangement links TRBV10-3 to TRBJ2-1, with TRBD2 matching 10 bases. The CDR3 is 15 amino acids. Trimming cost V 4 bases and J 4 bases; bases outside gene matches: 4. Germline V gene data show CDR1 as ENHRY and CDR2 as SYGVKD. In DNA form, the CDR3 reads TGTGCCATCAGTGGGTTAGCGGGAGGATACAATGAGCAGTTCTTC. Protein: CAISGLAGGYNEQFF.

The rearrangement uses TRBV29-1 and TRBJ1-2, with D perhaps TRBD1 (6 bases). Germline V gene sequence: CDR1 SQVTM, CDR2 ANQGSEA. The V gene lost 5 bases and the J gene lost 8 bases, with 21 bases spanning the gap. This CDR3 has 14 amino acids. The CDR3 reads CSVRGWDTPLGYTF. CDR3 DNA: TGCAGCGTTAGGGGGTGGGACACACCTCTGGGCTACACCTTC. The full variable domain, its missing parts supplied by reference TRBV29-1 and TRBJ1-2, is SAVISQKPSRDICQRGTSLTIQCQVDSQVTMMFWYRQQPGQSLTLIATANQGSEATYESGFVIDKFPISRPNLTFSTLTVSNMSPEDSSIYLCSVRGWDTPLGYTFGSGTRLTVV.

V is TRBV3-1 (or the pseudogene TRBV3-2) and J is TRBJ2-7; D call uncertain. Germline lookup yields CDR1 LGHDT and CDR2 YNNKEL (reference sequence). The ends were cut back, 1 base at V and 1 base at J, with 11 bases in the middle. The CDR3 is 15 residues long. CDR3 residues: CASSQVSSGSYEQYF. The CDR3, as DNA: TGTGCCAGCAGCCAAGTATCTAGTGGTTCCTACGAGCAGTACTTC.

The chain has TRBV9 and TRBJ2-1; D unclear. The V end was cut by 0 bases, the J end by 6 bases, with 4 bases between. The germline CDR1 and CDR2 sequences are SGDLS and YYNGEE. The CDR3 contains 12 residues. As DNA, the CDR3 is TGTGCCAGCAGCGTAGCGGGCAATGAGCAGTTCTTC. This encodes CASSVAGNEQFF.

Concerning this clone itself: In the same sample, other DNA sequences code for this CDR3. For the CDR3, the DNA is TGCGCCAGCAGCCCACAGGGGGCCAACACTGAAGCTTTCTTT. Amino acid sequence: CASSPQGANTEAFF. The V gene is TRBV5-1, the J gene TRBJ1-1, with TRBD1 matching 9 bases. This CDR3 has 14 residues. Germline-derived CDR1 and CDR2 are SGHRS and YFSETQ. V shed 4 bases and J 2 bases; nucleotides not matched to a gene: 3.

V usage is TRBV11-2 and J usage is TRBJ2-3; TRBD2 agrees at 14 bases. The CDR3 is made up of 18 amino acids. The germline gives CDR1 SGHAT, CDR2 FQNNGV. The trim removed 7 bases at V and 1 base at J, leaving 10 bases unmatched. The CDR3 DNA reads TGTGCCAGCATAGGGGGACTAGCGGGAGCTAGGGGCACAGATACGCAGTATTTT. Its translation is CASIGGLAGARGTDTQYF.

The chain joins TRBV18 to TRBJ2-3; 14 nucleotides match TRBD2. The germline gives CDR1 KGHSH, CDR2 LQKENI. CDR3 length: 20 amino acids. Trimming removed 3 bases from V and 1 base from J; junction bases left unmatched: 12. The chain's CDR3 is CASSPRLAGGPALGTDTQYF. CDR3 sequence (DNA): TGTGCCAGCTCACCCCGACTAGCGGGAGGGCCTGCCTTGGGCACAGATACGCAGTATTTT.